This record concerns one TCR beta chain sequence. The data belong to a study of control samples from healthy donors and cancer patients. CDR3 length: 12 residues. Germline V gene sequence: CDR1 DFQATT, CDR2 SNEGSKA (reference sequence). V lost 3 bases and J 3 bases, leaving 9 bases between the germline ends. Method: immunoSEQ multiplex PCR; TCRdb's copy keeps in-frame clones and lacks some. Among about 96,000 clones listed, approximately 95% were seen once. The receptor was derived from a man younger than 35 in good health. The V call is TRBV20-1, the J call TRBJ2-7; the D is unclear. The sample consisted of blood. The CDR3 sequence is CSASGTYYEQYF. CDR3 DNA: TGCAGTGCTAGTGGTACCTACTACGAGCAGTACTTC.